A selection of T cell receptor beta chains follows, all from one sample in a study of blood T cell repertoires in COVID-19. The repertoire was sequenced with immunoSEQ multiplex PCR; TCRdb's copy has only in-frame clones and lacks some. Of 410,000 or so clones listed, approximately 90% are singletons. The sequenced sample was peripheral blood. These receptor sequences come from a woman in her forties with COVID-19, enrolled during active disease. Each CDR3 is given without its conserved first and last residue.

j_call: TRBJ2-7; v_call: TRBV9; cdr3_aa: ASSVGVWYEQY
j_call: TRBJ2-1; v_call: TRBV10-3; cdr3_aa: AISVAGDSYNEQF
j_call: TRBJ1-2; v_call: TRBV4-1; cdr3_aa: ASSPDRGVSMRYT
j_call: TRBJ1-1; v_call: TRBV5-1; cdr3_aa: ASRYTTGTANTEAF
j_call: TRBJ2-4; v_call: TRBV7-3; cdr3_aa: ASSPSGGTNIQY
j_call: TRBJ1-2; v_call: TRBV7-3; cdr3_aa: ASSSRTGDNYGYT
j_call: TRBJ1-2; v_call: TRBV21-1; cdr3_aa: ASSNNQGVHGYT
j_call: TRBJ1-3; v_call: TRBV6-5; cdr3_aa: ASSSRGNTIY
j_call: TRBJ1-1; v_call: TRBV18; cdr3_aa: ASSPNGYGTEAF
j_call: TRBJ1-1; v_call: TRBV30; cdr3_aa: AWTSRVNTEAF
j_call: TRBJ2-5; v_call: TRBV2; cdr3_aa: ASSPPGLAGGATQY
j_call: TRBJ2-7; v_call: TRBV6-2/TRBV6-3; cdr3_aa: ASSYSEGTASEQY
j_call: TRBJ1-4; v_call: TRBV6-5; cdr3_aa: ASRYTGGEKLF
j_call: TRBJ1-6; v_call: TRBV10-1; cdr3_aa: ASSERLAGFAYNSPLH
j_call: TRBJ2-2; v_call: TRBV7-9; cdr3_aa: ASSSDQGGTGELF
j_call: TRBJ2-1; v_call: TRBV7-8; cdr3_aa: ASSPLGGKGWNEQF
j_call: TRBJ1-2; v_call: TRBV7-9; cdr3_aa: ASTGRQGRVGYT
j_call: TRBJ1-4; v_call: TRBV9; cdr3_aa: ASSPRDRNNEKLF
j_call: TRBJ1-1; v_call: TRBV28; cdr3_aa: ASSSVDTEAF
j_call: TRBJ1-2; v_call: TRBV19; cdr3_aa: ASKGRGRAYGYT
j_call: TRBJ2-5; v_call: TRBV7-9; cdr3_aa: ASSQGTSGGEETQY
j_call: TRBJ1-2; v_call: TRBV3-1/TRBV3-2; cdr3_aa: ASSQRDREAYGYT
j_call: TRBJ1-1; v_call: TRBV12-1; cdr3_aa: ASSTQGQSVSTEAF
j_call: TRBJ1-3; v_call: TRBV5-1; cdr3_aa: ASSLDQGPSGNTIY
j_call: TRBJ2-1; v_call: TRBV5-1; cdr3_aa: ASSLLQLAGDNEQF
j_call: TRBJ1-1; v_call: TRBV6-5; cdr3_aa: ASSLGQGPNTEAF
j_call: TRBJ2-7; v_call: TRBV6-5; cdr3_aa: ASSFDSFYEQY
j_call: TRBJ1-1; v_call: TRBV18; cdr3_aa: ASSPTENTEAF
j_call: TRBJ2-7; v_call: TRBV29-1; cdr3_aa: SVDQGASYEQY
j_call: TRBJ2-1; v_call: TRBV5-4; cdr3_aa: ASSYGQMAYNEQF
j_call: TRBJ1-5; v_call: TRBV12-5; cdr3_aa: ASGLDVMRANQPQH
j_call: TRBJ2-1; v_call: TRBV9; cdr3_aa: ASSVGGSGSRNEQF
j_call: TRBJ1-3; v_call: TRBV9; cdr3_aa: ASSVGEQVGGNTIY
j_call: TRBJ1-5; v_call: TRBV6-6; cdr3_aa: ASSLQGGQPQH
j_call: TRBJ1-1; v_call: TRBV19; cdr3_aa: ASSERKTGAGTEAF
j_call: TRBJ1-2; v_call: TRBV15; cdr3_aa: ATSRDQQSGYT
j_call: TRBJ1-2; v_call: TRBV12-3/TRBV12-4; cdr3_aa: ASSLRFRGYT
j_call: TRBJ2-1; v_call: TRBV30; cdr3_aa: AWSFGATWQF
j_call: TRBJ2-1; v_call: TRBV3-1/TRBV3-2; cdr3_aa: ASSQVFEKF
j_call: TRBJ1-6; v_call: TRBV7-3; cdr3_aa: ASRKGPYNSPLH
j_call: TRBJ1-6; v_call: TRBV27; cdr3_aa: ASSGGSPGSPLH
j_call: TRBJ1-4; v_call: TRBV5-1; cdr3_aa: ASSPDATNEKLF
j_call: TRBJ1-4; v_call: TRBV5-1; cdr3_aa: ASSHDRAWEKLF
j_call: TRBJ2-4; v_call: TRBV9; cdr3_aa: ASSYRDTENIQY
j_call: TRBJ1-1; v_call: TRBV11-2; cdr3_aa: ASSSGQVFTEAF
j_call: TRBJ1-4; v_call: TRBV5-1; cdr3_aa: ASSRGNEKLF
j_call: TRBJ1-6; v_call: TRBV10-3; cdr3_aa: ATGKGNSPLH
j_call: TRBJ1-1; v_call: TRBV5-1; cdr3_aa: ASRTGGGDNTEAF
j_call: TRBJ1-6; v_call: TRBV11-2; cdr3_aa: ASSLRQSNSPLH